This T cell receptor beta chain appears in the sequencing data of a study of shared clonotypes between healthy human individuals. Notes on this clone: What it binds is not known. The same CDR3 is also encoded by other DNA sequences in this sample.

Trimming removed 6 bases at V and 1 base at J, with 16 bases between. The CDR3 extends over 15 amino acids. From germline, CDR1 is MNHNY and CDR2 SVGAGI (reference sequence). Study findings and constraints: Among several donors, roughly 5% of naive CD4 clonotypes were found in common.

The sorted-subset replicate PCRs were given approximately 190 ng DNA, which is 27,000 or so T cell genomes. Repertoires were generated with immunoSEQ multiplex PCR, while TCRdb's copy carries only in-frame clones and drops some. The profile shows some 2.3 million clones, 80% to 95% of them singletons. The V and J genes are TRBV6-6 and TRBJ2-7, with unresolved D. The sequenced material came from naive CD4+ T cells from PBMCs. As to subset: CD45RA+ positively selected. The TCR originated in a man aged 18 to 29 in good health. Some clones in this sample may be carry-over from other donors' samples. CDR3 amino acids: CASSPDRGRSYEQYF. CDR3 sequence (DNA): TGTGCCAGCAGCCCCGACCGCGGTAGATCCTACGAGCAGTACTTC.